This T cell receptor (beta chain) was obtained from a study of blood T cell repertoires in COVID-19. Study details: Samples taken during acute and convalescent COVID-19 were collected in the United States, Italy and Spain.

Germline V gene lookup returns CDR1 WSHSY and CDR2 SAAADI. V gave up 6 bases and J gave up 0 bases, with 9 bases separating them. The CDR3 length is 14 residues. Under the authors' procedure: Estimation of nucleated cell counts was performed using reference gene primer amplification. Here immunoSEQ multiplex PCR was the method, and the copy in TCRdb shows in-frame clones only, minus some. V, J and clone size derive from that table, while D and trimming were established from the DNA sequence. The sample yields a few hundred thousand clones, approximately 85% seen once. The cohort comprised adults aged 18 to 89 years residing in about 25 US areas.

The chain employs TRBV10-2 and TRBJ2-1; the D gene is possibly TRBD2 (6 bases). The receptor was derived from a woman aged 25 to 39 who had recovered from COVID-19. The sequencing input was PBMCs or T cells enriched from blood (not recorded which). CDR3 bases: TGCGCCAGCAGAGGGACTTTCTCCTACAATGAGCAGTTCTTC. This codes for CASRGTFSYNEQFF.